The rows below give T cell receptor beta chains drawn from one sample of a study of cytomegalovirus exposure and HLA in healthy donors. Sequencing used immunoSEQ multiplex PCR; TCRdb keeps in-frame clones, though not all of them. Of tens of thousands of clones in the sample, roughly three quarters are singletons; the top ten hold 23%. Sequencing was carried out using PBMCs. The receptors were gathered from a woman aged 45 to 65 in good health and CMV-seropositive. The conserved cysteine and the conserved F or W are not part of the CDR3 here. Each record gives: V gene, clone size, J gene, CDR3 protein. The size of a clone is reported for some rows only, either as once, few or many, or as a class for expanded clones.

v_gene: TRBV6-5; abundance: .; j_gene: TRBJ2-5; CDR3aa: ASSSGLGGTQY
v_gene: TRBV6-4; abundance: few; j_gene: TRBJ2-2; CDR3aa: ASASGTNTGELF
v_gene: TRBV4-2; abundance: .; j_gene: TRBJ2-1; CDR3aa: ASSQDQGGYNEQF
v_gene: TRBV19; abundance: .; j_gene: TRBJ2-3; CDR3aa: ASTQGLTDTQY
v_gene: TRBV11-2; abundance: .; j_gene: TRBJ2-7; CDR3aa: ASSTPILAGGLSYEQY
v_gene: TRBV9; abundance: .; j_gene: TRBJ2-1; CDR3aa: ASSVVGTGGYNEQF
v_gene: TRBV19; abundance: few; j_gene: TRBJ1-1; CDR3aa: ASSFGGNTEAF
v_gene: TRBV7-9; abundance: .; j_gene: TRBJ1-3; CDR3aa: ASSFYRVMSGNTIY
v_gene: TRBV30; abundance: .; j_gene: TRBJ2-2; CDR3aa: AWSPRGLLNTGELF
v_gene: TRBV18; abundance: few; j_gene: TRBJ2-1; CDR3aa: ASSPSGSSYNEQF
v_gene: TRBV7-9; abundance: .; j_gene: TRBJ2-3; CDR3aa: ASSYGLAGGTDTQY
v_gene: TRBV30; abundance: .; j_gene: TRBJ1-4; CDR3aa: AWGGGPPEKLF
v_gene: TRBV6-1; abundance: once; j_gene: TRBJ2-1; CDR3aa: ASSGAFGDSTYNEQF
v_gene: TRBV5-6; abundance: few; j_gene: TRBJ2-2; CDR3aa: ASSSFSGGYTGELF
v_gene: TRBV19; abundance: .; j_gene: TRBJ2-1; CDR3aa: ASSADRSSYNEQF
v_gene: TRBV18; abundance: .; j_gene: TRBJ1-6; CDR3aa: ASSRTDRAWGSYNSPLH
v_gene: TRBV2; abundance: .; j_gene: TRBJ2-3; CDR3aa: ASSDNRRGGLDTQY
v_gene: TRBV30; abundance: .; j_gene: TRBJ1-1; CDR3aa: ASDRPLDEAF
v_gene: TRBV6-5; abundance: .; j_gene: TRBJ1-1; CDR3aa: ASSYQDRVNTEAF
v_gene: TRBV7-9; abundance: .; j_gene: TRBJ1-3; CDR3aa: SSHFSGNTIY